The 27 T cell receptor beta chains given below trace back to one sample, sequenced in a study of blood T cell repertoires in COVID-19. Method: immunoSEQ multiplex PCR; TCRdb's copy keeps in-frame clones and lacks some. The table has fewer than 450,000 clones, 85% to 90% seen once. Source material: peripheral blood. The receptors come from a woman aged 45-65 years with COVID-19, enrolled during active disease.

The chain uses TRBV5-8 and TRBJ2-3; a possible D gene is TRBD2 (6 bases). Germline assignment: CDR1 SGHTS and CDR2 YDEGEE. Trimming took off 0 bases at V and 2 bases at J, with 16 bases between the two ends. CDR3 length equals 17 residues. CDR3 coding DNA: TGTGCCAGCAGCTTGGTTCCCGGGAGTACTATCACAGATACGCAGTATTTT. This translates into CASSLVPGSTITDTQYF. Full variable domain (missing parts from reference TRBV5-8 and TRBJ2-3): EAGVTQSPTHLIKTRGQQATLRCSPISGHTSVYWYQQALGLGLQFLLWYDEGEERNRGNFPPRFSGRQFPNYSSELNVNALELEDSALYLCASSLVPGSTITDTQYFGPGTRLTVL.

The rearrangement links TRBV11-3 to TRBJ2-3; TRBD2 agrees at 10 bases. Losses at the gene ends were 2 bases for V and 4 bases for J; bases not matched to a gene: 3. This CDR3 region has 15 residues. In germline, CDR1 is SGHNT, CDR2 YENEEA. The CDR3 region is CASSLSGRAADTQYF. In DNA form, the CDR3 reads TGTGCCAGCAGCTTAAGCGGGAGGGCCGCAGATACGCAGTATTTT.

This chain uses TRBV6-5 with TRBJ1-1; no clear D. Germline V CDR1 and CDR2: MNHEY, SVGAGI. Trimming removed 6 bases at V and 1 base at J, with 12 bases between. The CDR3 runs 14 residues. The CDR3 region is CASRRRAGNTEAFF. The DNA for the CDR3 is TGTGCCAGCAGGAGGCGGGCAGGGAACACTGAAGCTTTCTTT.

This chain joins TRBV27 and TRBJ2-7; 10 bases align to TRBD1. This CDR3 is built from 14 residues. Germline CDR1 reads MNHEY; CDR2 reads SMNVEV (reference sequence). Losses at the gene ends were 4 bases for V and 3 bases for J; bases not matched to a gene: 3. In DNA form, the CDR3 reads TGTGCCAGCAGTTATCGGGACAGGGGCTACGAGCAGTACTTC. It encodes CASSYRDRGYEQYF.

The chain is built from TRBV28 and TRBJ2-2; unclear D gene. This CDR3 is built from 15 residues. The germline V gene has CDR1 MDHEN and CDR2 SYDVKM. V lost 6 bases and J lost 5, with 16 bases in between. This chain's CDR3 is CASSPPRASTGELFF. The CDR3 region has the DNA TGTGCCAGCAGCCCCCCGCGAGCATCAACCGGGGAGCTGTTTTTT.

This clone was observed once. The V call is TRBV11-3, the J call TRBJ2-1, with 9 bases fitting TRBD2. CDR1 SGHNT and CDR2 YENEEA come from the germline V gene. The J segment lost 9 bases and the V segment lost 3 bases, leaving 6 bases of the junction unmatched. This CDR3 comprises 14 residues. For the CDR3, the DNA is TGTGCCAGCAGCTTGGCGGGAGGGGGTGGTGAGCAGTTCTTC. This codes for CASSLAGGGGEQFF.

V usage is TRBV6-5 and J usage is TRBJ1-2; 8 bases fit TRBD1. The CDR3 is made up of 15 amino acids. V lost 6 bases to trimming and J lost 0 bases; unmatched junction nucleotides: 6. The germline gives CDR1 MNHEY, CDR2 SVGAGI. CDR3 region: CASRQGQGPNYGYTF. In DNA form, the CDR3 reads TGTGCCAGCAGACAAGGACAGGGCCCTAACTATGGCTACACCTTC.

In its sample, this clone was seen once. The chain recombines TRBV14 with TRBJ1-1; perhaps TRBD1 as D (5 bases). The CDR3 sequence is 14 residues long. Germline CDR1 is SGHDN and CDR2 is FVKESK. Trimming pared 4 bases from V and 1 base from J, leaving 10 bases between. As DNA, the CDR3 is TGTGCCAGCAGCCGGGGGGGATCGAACACTGAAGCTTTCTTT. Translation gives CASSRGGSNTEAFF.

The chain joins TRBV30 to TRBJ2-1; TRBD2 matches at 9 bases. The germline gives CDR1 GTSNPN, CDR2 SVGIG (reference sequence). The CDR3 extends over 16 amino acids. The J segment lost 6 bases and the V segment lost 6 bases, leaving 15 bases of the junction unmatched. CDR3 sequence (DNA): TGTGCCTGCTCCTCTGGGCAACTAGCGGGTTTCAATGAGCAGTTCTTC. Amino acid sequence: CACSSGQLAGFNEQFF.

The J gene is TRBJ2-1, the V gene TRBV19, with D unresolved. CDR3 length: 16 residues. Looked up from germline, CDR1 is LNHDA and CDR2 is SQIVND (reference sequence). V was shortened by 4 bases and J by 0 bases, with 13 bases between the two germline ends. The chain's CDR3 is CASSSPGPSSYNEQFF. The CDR3 DNA follows: TGTGCCAGTAGTAGCCCGGGTCCTAGCTCCTACAATGAGCAGTTCTTC.

This clone turned up a few times. The chain combines TRBV18 with TRBJ2-7, with 7 bases that match TRBD1. Germline V gene lookup returns CDR1 KGHSH and CDR2 LQKENI. Germline trimming cut 4 bases from V and 4 bases from J; bases unmatched to any gene: 10. This CDR3 has 15 residues. CDR3 in DNA: TGTGCCAGCTCACTGGAGACAGGGCGATATTACGAGCAGTACTTC. Amino acids: CASSLETGRYYEQYF.

This sequence joins TRBV5-4 and TRBJ1-2; D possibly corresponds to TRBD1 (6 bases). With 3 bases removed from V and 4 bases from J, the gap between germline ends came to 16 bases. CDR1 and CDR2 from the germline V gene are SGHNT and YYREEE (reference sequence). This CDR3 spans 15 amino acids. The CDR3 coding sequence is TGTGCCAGCAGCTCCGAAACGACAGGAACCTATGGCTACACCTTC. Protein: CASSSETTGTYGYTF. Filled out from reference TRBV5-4 and TRBJ1-2, the complete variable domain reads ETGVTQSPTHLIKTRGQQVTLRCSSQSGHNTVSWYQQALGQGPQFIFQYYREEENGRGNFPPRFSGLQFPNYSSELNVNALELDDSALYLCASSSETTGTYGYTFGSGTRLTVV.

This chain connects TRBV7-2 to TRBJ1-5, with D perhaps matching TRBD1 (6 bases). Trimming removed 0 bases from V and 8 bases from J, with 14 bases in between. The CDR3 has 15 amino acids. CDR1 SGHTA and CDR2 FQGNSA come from the germline V gene. The CDR3 DNA reads TGTGCCAGCAGCTTAGCCGGGGGGCGGAAGGAGCCCCAGCATTTT. The encoded protein is CASSLAGGRKEPQHF. Supplemented by reference TRBV7-2 and TRBJ1-5, the full variable domain reads GAGVSQSPSNKVTEKGKDVELRCDPISGHTALYWYRQSLGQGLEFLIYFQGNSAPDKSGLPSDRFSAERTGGSVSTLTIQRTQQEDSAVYLCASSLAGGRKEPQHFGDGTRLSIL.

The chain carries TRBV7-9 and TRBJ1-2; the D is unclear. CDR3 length: 11 residues. Looked up from germline, CDR1 is SEHNR and CDR2 is FQNEAQ (reference sequence). V gave up 5 bases and J gave up 8 bases, with 9 bases separating them. The CDR3, as DNA: TGTGCCAGCAGCCCGGAGTGGGGCTACACCTTC. Its translation is CASSPEWGYTF.

This rearrangement joins TRBV6-4 to TRBJ2-3; possible D gene TRBD2, 6 bases. The CDR3 length is 15 residues. V lost 0 bases and J 2 bases, leaving 9 bases between the germline ends. Germline V gene data show CDR1 as MRHNA and CDR2 as SNTAGT. The CDR3 sequence: CASSDSLAVTDTQYF. CDR3 nucleotides: TGTGCCAGCAGTGACTCACTAGCCGTCACAGATACGCAGTATTTT.

This sequence joins TRBV5-6 and TRBJ2-7; 8 nucleotides match TRBD1. V was pared by 3 bases and J by 6 bases, with 14 bases of the junction left unmatched. CDR3 size: 16 residues. The germline gives CDR1 SGHDT, CDR2 YYEEEE. The chain's CDR3 is CASSSGLGQVRGEQYF. The CDR3 nucleotides read TGTGCCAGCAGCTCCGGCTTGGGACAGGTAAGAGGCGAGCAGTACTTC.

This chain connects TRBV7-9 to TRBJ2-7, with a weak D call TRBD2 (5 bases). The germline V gene encodes CDR1 SEHNR and CDR2 FQNEAQ (reference sequence). The CDR3 length is 15 residues. With 10 bases removed from V and 2 bases from J, the gap between germline ends came to 21 bases. CDR3 sequence: CAIEKRTSLPYEQYF. CDR3 in DNA: TGTGCCATCGAAAAAAGGACTTCTCTCCCCTACGAGCAGTACTTC.

This sequence joins TRBV7-9 and TRBJ1-2; D uncertain. The CDR3 covers 11 residues. Germline CDR1 is SEHNR and CDR2 is FQNEAQ (reference sequence). V lost 1 base and J 13 bases, leaving 10 bases between the germline ends. The CDR3 nucleotides are TGTGCCAGCAGCTTAGGGTCGGGGTGCACCTTC. Protein sequence: CASSLGSGCTF.

The rearrangement links TRBV18 to TRBJ2-3; D perhaps matches TRBD2 (5 bases). V lost 8 bases, J lost 5 bases, and 20 bases lay in between. The germline CDR1 and CDR2 sequences are KGHSH and LQKENI. CDR3 length: 15 amino acids. CDR3 protein: CASGARAIEGDTQYF. In nucleotides, the CDR3 is TGTGCCAGCGGCGCCCGGGCCATAGAGGGAGATACGCAGTATTTT.

The chain joins TRBV9 to TRBJ2-1, with a weak D call TRBD2 (7 bases). Germline CDR1 is SGDLS and CDR2 is YYNGEE. The CDR3 spans 15 residues. Trimming took off 4 bases at V and 6 bases at J, with 17 bases between the two ends. The CDR3 coding sequence is TGTGCCAGCAGCCCCTCAAGGGGGGGCTTCAATGAGCAGTTCTTC. Its translation is CASSPSRGGFNEQFF. Full variable domain (rest looked up from reference TRBV9 and TRBJ2-1): DSGVTQTPKHLITATGQRVTLRCSPRSGDLSVYWYQQSLDQGLQFLIQYYNGEERAKGNILERFSAQQFPDLHSELNLSSLELGDSALYFCASSPSRGGFNEQFFGPGTRLTVL.

This clone was found a few times. The chain joins TRBV5-1 to TRBJ1-5; no reliable D call. Germline V gives CDR1 SGHRS, CDR2 YFSETQ. This CDR3 has 14 residues. Trimming stripped 0 bases from V and 3 bases from J, with 7 bases between. The CDR3 bases are TGCGCCAGCAGCTTGGACGGACTCAATCAGCCCCAGCATTTT. As protein: CASSLDGLNQPQHF. The full variable domain, with the rest looked up from reference TRBV5-1 and TRBJ1-5, is KAGVTQTPRYLIKTRGQQVTLSCSPISGHRSVSWYQQTPGQGLQFLFEYFSETQRNKGNFPGRFSGRQFSNSRSEMNVSTLELGDSALYLCASSLDGLNQPQHFGDGTRLSIL.

The V and J genes are TRBV19 and TRBJ2-3, with D unresolved. This CDR3 spans 11 amino acids. The germline CDR1 and CDR2 sequences are LNHDA and SQIVND (reference sequence). V dropped 3 bases and J dropped 6 bases, with 4 bases sitting between them. The DNA for the CDR3 is TGTGCCAGTAGTATCGGGGATACGCAGTATTTT. It encodes CASSIGDTQYF. The whole variable domain, remainder taken from reference TRBV19 and TRBJ2-3, is DGGITQSPKYLFRKEGQNVTLSCEQNLNHDAMYWYRQDPGQGLRLIYYSQIVNDFQKGDIAEGYSVSREKKESFPLTVTSAQKNPTAFYLCASSIGDTQYFGPGTRLTVL.

This clone was counted once. V gene TRBV6-5 combines with J gene TRBJ2-7; 9 bases fit TRBD1. The germline CDR1 and CDR2 sequences are MNHEY and SVGAGI. Losses at the gene ends were 2 bases for V and 5 bases for J; bases not matched to a gene: 10. This CDR3 comprises 16 residues. The CDR3 loop reads CASSYRRTGVVHEQYF. Written as DNA, the CDR3 is TGTGCCAGCAGTTACCGTAGGACAGGGGTTGTCCACGAGCAGTACTTC.

The chain links TRBV6-4 to TRBJ1-1, with D hard to call. The V gene's germline CDR1 is MRHNA and CDR2 SNTAGT. Trimming removed 2 bases from V and 2 bases from J, with 9 bases in between. The CDR3 runs to 14 residues. Here the CDR3 reads CASSDTGRNTEAFF. Here the CDR3 DNA reads TGTGCCAGCAGTGACACGGGTAGAAACACTGAAGCTTTCTTT.

CDR3 sequence reads: CASSPRLERVNTEAFF. As DNA, the CDR3 is TGTGCCAGCAGCCCTCGTTTAGAGCGGGTTAACACTGAAGCTTTCTTT. The rearrangement links TRBV5-4 to TRBJ1-1, with D unresolved. Germline V lookup: CDR1 SGHNT, CDR2 YYREEE (reference sequence). The CDR3 totals 16 residues. Trimming removed 4 bases from V and 2 bases from J, with 18 bases in between.

This clone was seen a few times. This sequence joins TRBV5-8 and TRBJ1-2; D might be TRBD1 (5 bases). The CDR3 totals 14 residues. CDR1 is SGHTS and CDR2 is YDEGEE in the germline V gene. Trimming took off 4 bases at V and 2 bases at J, with 12 bases between the two ends. The CDR3 here is CASSRRTKNYGYTF. The CDR3 coding sequence is TGTGCCAGCAGCCGTCGGACAAAAAACTATGGCTACACCTTC.

CDR3 sequence: CASSFDTNIQYF. The CDR3 DNA is TGTGCCAGCAGCTTCGACACGAACATTCAGTACTTC. V usage is TRBV7-9 and J usage is TRBJ2-4; D not certain. V lost 3 bases and J 7 bases, leaving 7 bases between the germline ends. This CDR3 has 12 amino acids. Per germline, CDR1 SEHNR and CDR2 FQNEAQ (reference sequence).